A single sample gave rise to the 29 T cell receptor beta chains below, sequenced in a study of cytomegalovirus exposure and HLA in healthy donors. PCR employed 60 Vbeta and 13 Jbeta primers. Generated by immunoSEQ multiplex PCR, the TCRdb table keeps only in-frame clones and is missing some. The repertoire holds more than 120,000 clones, with approximately 80% as singletons. The specimen sequenced was PBMCs. Receptors originate from a male donor in good health and CMV-seronegative.

The CDR3 here is CASTSGGYEKLFF. CDR3 coding DNA: TGTGCCAGTACGTCAGGGGGTTACGAAAAACTGTTTTTT. The rearrangement uses TRBV19 and TRBJ1-4, with 7 nucleotides matching TRBD1. In germline, CDR1 is LNHDA, CDR2 SQIVND (reference sequence). This CDR3 spans 13 amino acids. J gave up 8 bases and V 7 bases, and 7 bases lay outside the gene matches.

The chain recombines TRBV6-5 with TRBJ1-1, with D uncertain. Trimming took 4 bases from V and 4 from J, leaving 13 bases between them. CDR1 is MNHEY, CDR2 SVGAGI, per germline. The CDR3 consists of 14 residues. The CDR3 reads CASSFLHGGTEAFF. CDR3 in DNA: TGTGCCAGCAGTTTCCTTCACGGTGGCACTGAAGCTTTCTTT.

The J gene is TRBJ2-5, the V gene TRBV4-1, with D possibly being TRBD1 (5 bases). The DNA end is more similar to TRBJ2-7, so the J call may be wrong. In germline, CDR1 is MGHRA, CDR2 YSYEKL. CDR3 length: 15 residues. In DNA form, the CDR3 reads TGCGCCAGCAGCCAACCCAGGGCGGTCAACTACGAGCAGTACTTC. It encodes CASSQPRAVNYEQYF.

The chain is built from TRBV6-1 and TRBJ1-6; 7 bases map to TRBD1. J lost 7 bases, V lost 10 bases, and 7 bases had no gene match. CDR1 MNHNS and CDR2 SASEGT come from the germline V gene. The CDR3 spans 13 residues. CDR3 protein: CATPGTENSPLHF. CDR3 coding DNA: TGTGCCACCCCCGGGACAGAGAATTCACCCCTCCACTTT.

This clone was counted once. The chain is built from TRBV6-5 and TRBJ1-1; D unresolved. The CDR3 totals 14 residues. The germline V gene encodes CDR1 MNHEY and CDR2 SVGAGI. Between the trimmed V and J ends, which lost 6 bases and 0 bases, there was a span of 11 bases. The CDR3 sequence: CASRKGRMNTEAFF. The CDR3 nucleotides read TGTGCCAGCAGGAAAGGGAGGATGAACACTGAAGCTTTCTTT.

The V gene is TRBV4-3, the J gene TRBJ2-1; 7 bases are shared with TRBD2. CDR1 and CDR2 (germline): LGHNA, YSLEER. The V and J ends lost 4 bases and 0 bases, in that order; junction bases with no gene match: 9. This CDR3 is built from 17 residues. The CDR3 nucleotides are TGCGCCAGCAGCCTGTACCTAGCGGAGAACTCCTACAATGAGCAGTTCTTC. Translation gives CASSLYLAENSYNEQFF.

This clone was observed a handful of times. The rearrangement uses TRBV11-1 and TRBJ2-5; maybe TRBD2 (6 bases). The DNA end is more similar to TRBJ2-7, so the J call may be wrong. Per germline, CDR1 SGHAT and CDR2 FQDESV (reference sequence). This CDR3 has 15 amino acids. Written as DNA, the CDR3 is TGTGCCAGCAGCTTAGTAGGAGGGGTGGAGGACGAGCAGTACTTC. Its protein product is CASSLVGGVEDEQYF.

This rearrangement joins TRBV30 to TRBJ2-1; perhaps TRBD2 as D (5 bases). There are 16 residues in the CDR3. The V gene's germline CDR1 is GTSNPN and CDR2 SVGIG (reference sequence). V gave up 0 bases and J gave up 6 bases, with 18 bases separating them. CDR3 sequence: CAWSVGSRGYANEQFF. In nucleotides, the CDR3 is TGTGCCTGGAGTGTGGGCTCCCGAGGGTACGCCAATGAGCAGTTCTTC.

This clone came up once. This chain uses TRBV19 with TRBJ2-5, with TRBD1 identical over 12 bases. The CDR3 loop spans 14 amino acids. The V and J ends lost 5 bases and 7 bases, in that order; junction bases with no gene match: 5. Germline V gene sequence: CDR1 LNHDA, CDR2 SQIVND (reference sequence). CDR3 protein: CASSPGTGGVTQYF. In DNA form, the CDR3 reads TGTGCCAGTAGTCCCGGGACAGGGGGCGTGACCCAGTACTTC.

The rearrangement joins TRBV19 to TRBJ2-5; unclear D gene. Germline V gives CDR1 LNHDA, CDR2 SQIVND (reference sequence). Trimming left V 1 base short and J 4 bases short, with 4 bases between. The CDR3 totals 12 residues. The DNA of the CDR3 is TGTGCCAGTAGTATAGTGCGAGAGACCCAGTACTTC. This codes for CASSIVRETQYF.

The gene calls are TRBV5-4 and TRBJ2-3; 10 bases fit TRBD2. In germline, CDR1 is SGHNT, CDR2 YYREEE (reference sequence). Unmatched junction bases numbered 7, after V lost 4 bases and J lost 2 bases. This CDR3 is built from 16 residues. CDR3 protein: CASSLLLAGATDTQYF. In nucleotides, the CDR3 is TGTGCCAGCAGCCTCCTTCTAGCGGGAGCCACAGATACGCAGTATTTT.

V usage is TRBV6-5 and J usage is TRBJ2-7; tentative D call: TRBD1 (6 bases). V was clipped by 6 bases and J by 0 bases, with 12 bases between them. This CDR3 is 14 amino acids long. The germline CDR1 and CDR2 sequences are MNHEY and SVGAGI. As DNA, the CDR3 is TGTGCCAGCAGCCCCGACAGGCGCTCCTACGAGCAGTACTTC. Protein product: CASSPDRRSYEQYF.

The chain uses TRBV6-1 and TRBJ1-2, with D possibly being TRBD1 (5 bases). Between the trimmed V and J ends, which lost 6 bases and 1 base, there was a span of 12 bases. The V gene's germline CDR1 is MNHNS and CDR2 SASEGT. This CDR3 region has 14 residues. CDR3: CASRPGSVNYGYTF. For the CDR3, the DNA is TGTGCCAGCAGGCCAGGGTCCGTTAACTATGGCTACACCTTC.

The J gene is TRBJ2-7, the V gene TRBV19; TRBD2 matches 13 bases. CDR3 size: 13 residues. Trimming cost V 10 bases and J 4 bases; bases outside gene matches: 4. The germline gives CDR1 LNHDA, CDR2 SQIVND (reference sequence). The CDR3: CATATSGRYEQYF. As DNA, the CDR3 is TGTGCCACCGCGACTAGCGGGAGGTACGAGCAGTACTTC.

The chain has TRBV28 and TRBJ2-5, with D possibly matching TRBD2 (6 bases). This CDR3 spans 19 amino acids. Trimming stripped 5 bases from V and 2 bases from J, with 27 bases between. Germline CDR1 is MDHEN and CDR2 is SYDVKM. CDR3 sequence reads: CASSGRITRSGSTQETQYF. The CDR3 DNA reads TGTGCCAGCAGTGGGCGTATCACTCGTAGCGGATCTACTCAAGAGACCCAGTACTTC. The full variable domain, its missing parts supplied by reference TRBV28 and TRBJ2-5, is DVKVTQSSRYLVKRTGEKVFLECVQDMDHENMFWYRQDPGLGLRLIYFSYDVKMKEKGDIPEGYSVSREKKERFSLILESASTNQTSMYLCASSGRITRSGSTQETQYFGPGTRLLVL.

This rearrangement joins TRBV4-3 to TRBJ2-5, with TRBD2 matching over 9 bases. Germline CDR1 is LGHNA and CDR2 is YSLEER. J gave up 5 bases and V 4 bases, and 11 bases lay outside the gene matches. The CDR3 is 16 amino acids. The CDR3 nucleotides are TGCGCCAGCAGCCGAACGACCGCGGGAGGGCCCGAGACCCAGTACTTC. Amino acids: CASSRTTAGGPETQYF.

The chain employs TRBV15 and TRBJ2-3, with a weak D call TRBD2 (7 bases). V was pared by 3 bases and J by 2 bases, with 12 bases between. The germline gives CDR1 LNHNV, CDR2 YYDKDF (reference sequence). This CDR3 is 15 amino acids long. The CDR3 loop is CATSRGGGNTDTQYF. DNA for the CDR3: TGTGCCACCAGCAGGGGAGGGGGAAACACAGATACGCAGTATTTT.

This chain links TRBV5-4 with TRBJ2-5, with 7 bases lining up with TRBD1. The CDR3 contains 17 residues. Germline trimming cut 6 bases from V and 2 bases from J; bases unmatched to any gene: 16. Germline V gene lookup returns CDR1 SGHNT and CDR2 YYREEE (reference sequence). The CDR3 loop is CASTISSGTVQQETQYF. Here the CDR3 DNA reads TGTGCCAGCACCATATCCTCTGGGACAGTCCAACAAGAGACCCAGTACTTC.

V is TRBV5-1 and J is TRBJ2-1, with 9 bases identical to TRBD2. Germline V CDR1 and CDR2: SGHRS, YFSETQ. Trimming at V came to 4 bases and at J to 4 bases, leaving 9 bases not matched to a gene. The CDR3 runs 16 residues. CDR3 loop: CASSQVAGDRYNEQFF. CDR3 DNA: TGCGCCAGCAGCCAAGTAGCGGGAGACCGTTACAATGAGCAGTTCTTC.

CDR3 amino acids: CSPLAPGGDTQYF. As DNA, the CDR3 is TGCAGCCCCCTTGCCCCAGGGGGTGATACGCAGTATTTT. The chain has TRBV29-1 and TRBJ2-3; 7 positions match TRBD1. Germline V gene data show CDR1 as SQVTM and CDR2 as ANQGSEA. V lost 8 bases, J lost 6 bases, and 11 bases stayed unmatched. This CDR3 has 13 amino acids.

The J gene is TRBJ1-1, the V gene TRBV5-5; no firm D call. CDR1 and CDR2 from the germline V gene are SGHKS and YYEKEE (reference sequence). V lost 6 bases and J lost 3, with 9 bases in between. The CDR3 has 12 residues. The CDR3 region is CASIFSDTEAFF. The DNA of the CDR3 is TGTGCCAGCATTTTTTCGGACACTGAAGCTTTCTTT.

The chain employs TRBV6-1 and TRBJ2-3, with 8 bases identical to TRBD2. After removal of 5 bases from V and 2 bases from J, the junction contained 3 bases not matched to a gene. The CDR3 contains 14 residues. Germline V lookup: CDR1 MNHNS, CDR2 SASEGT. The chain's CDR3 is CASSRLAHTDTQYF. In DNA form, the CDR3 reads TGTGCCAGCAGTCGACTAGCGCACACAGATACGCAGTATTTT.

This clone occurred a few times. V and J are TRBV2 and TRBJ2-3; unclear D gene. Looked up from germline, CDR1 is SNHLY and CDR2 is FYNNEI. V dropped 4 bases and J dropped 1 base, with 6 bases sitting between them. The CDR3 has 13 amino acids. The CDR3 spells CASSGGRTDTQYF. CDR3 coding DNA: TGTGCCAGCAGTGGAGGCCGCACAGATACGCAGTATTTT.

The chain joins TRBV27 to TRBJ2-7; 12 positions match TRBD2. Trimming cost V 2 bases and J 5 bases; bases outside gene matches: 7. CDR3 length: 16 residues. The germline CDR1 and CDR2 sequences are MNHEY and SMNVEV (reference sequence). CDR3 protein: CASSLVLAGGPDEQYF. DNA for the CDR3: TGTGCCAGCAGTTTAGTCCTAGCGGGAGGGCCCGACGAGCAGTACTTC.

V and J are TRBV6-5 and TRBJ2-3, with unresolved D. The length of the CDR3 is 15 residues. CDR1 and CDR2 from the germline V gene are MNHEY and SVGAGI. V was trimmed by 2 bases and J by 2 bases, leaving 11 bases between them. The DNA for the CDR3 is TGTGCCAGCAGTTACGCCGCGCTATTCACAGATACGCAGTATTTT. Protein sequence: CASSYAALFTDTQYF.

CDR3 coding DNA: TGTGCCAGCAGTTACTCGGATAGCGGGAGCTCCTACGAGCAGTACTTC. The encoded protein is CASSYSDSGSSYEQYF. The chain recombines TRBV6-5 with TRBJ2-7, with 9 bases that match TRBD2. Germline lookup yields CDR1 MNHEY and CDR2 SVGAGI. The CDR3 runs to 16 residues. The ends lost 0 bases at V and 0 bases at J; junction bases unmatched: 3.

This chain uses TRBV7-9 with TRBJ2-3; the D is unclear. From germline, CDR1 is SEHNR and CDR2 FQNEAQ (reference sequence). The CDR3 contains 11 residues. V shed 3 bases and J shed 6 bases, with 4 bases lying between them. CDR3 in amino acids: CASSFSDTQYF. The CDR3 DNA is TGTGCCAGCAGCTTTTCGGATACGCAGTATTTT.

The chain has TRBV7-9 and TRBJ2-7; 7 bases line up with TRBD2. After removal of 4 bases from V and 7 bases from J, the junction contained 1 base not matched to a gene. CDR3 length: 11 amino acids. The germline V gene has CDR1 SEHNR and CDR2 FQNEAQ (reference sequence). The CDR3 is CASSYGGEQYF. CDR3 DNA sequence: TGTGCCAGCAGCTACGGGGGGGAGCAGTACTTC.

The chain recombines TRBV28 with TRBJ2-2; D remains unclear. The CDR3 extends over 14 amino acids. Germline assignment: CDR1 MDHEN and CDR2 SYDVKM. V lost 5 bases, J lost 7 bases, and 14 bases lay in between. The CDR3 sequence: CASSPHTVYGELFF. CDR3 DNA: TGTGCCAGCAGTCCTCATACAGTCTACGGGGAGCTGTTTTTT.